The 5 T cell receptor beta chains reported below all come from one sample, sequenced in a study of circulating and synovial CD4+ cells in juvenile arthritis. Sequenced by immunoSEQ multiplex PCR; TCRdb stores in-frame clones only, minus some. The sample includes 30,000 to 40,000 clones, nearly 95% of them seen just once. The sample taken for sequencing was CD4+ T cells from blood. The receptors were sampled from a human donor with juvenile idiopathic arthritis.

V is TRBV9 and J is TRBJ2-7; D call uncertain. The germline V gene has CDR1 SGDLS and CDR2 YYNGEE. V lost 1 base and J lost 7, with 12 bases in between. The CDR3 extends over 13 amino acids. CDR3 DNA sequence: TGTGCCAGCAGCGTATCCCCTCTCGGGGAGCAGTACTTC. This codes for CASSVSPLGEQYF.

V usage is TRBV6-6 and J usage is TRBJ1-1, with TRBD1 matching 7 bases. V shed 3 bases, J shed 3 bases, and the junction held 4 bases outside the gene matches. There are 14 residues in the CDR3. The V gene's germline CDR1 is MNHNY and CDR2 SVGAGI (reference sequence). The CDR3 here is CASSYETGYTEAFF. In nucleotides, the CDR3 is TGTGCCAGCAGTTATGAGACAGGGTACACTGAAGCTTTCTTT.

The table lists this clone with a count of one. The CDR3 protein is CASTGQGRDTQYF. In nucleotides, the CDR3 is TGTGCCAGCACCGGACAGGGTCGGGATACGCAGTATTTT. The chain is built from TRBV28 and TRBJ2-3; 8 bases match TRBD1. V lost 7 bases, J lost 6 bases, and 6 bases stayed unmatched. Germline V gene data show CDR1 as MDHEN and CDR2 as SYDVKM. The CDR3 extends over 13 amino acids.

The rearrangement uses TRBV4-2 and TRBJ2-3; 7 bases map to TRBD2. This CDR3 contains 17 residues. Looked up from germline, CDR1 is LGHNA and CDR2 is YNFKEQ. V lost 3 bases and J lost 4; bases outside the gene matches: 13. The CDR3 nucleotides read TGTGCCAGCAGCCAGTCTTGGGGAGGGGCAGGCCCAGATACGCAGTATTTT. Translating it yields CASSQSWGGAGPDTQYF.

This chain uses TRBV28 with TRBJ2-7; D is uncertain. Germline V gives CDR1 MDHEN, CDR2 SYDVKM. The CDR3 covers 14 residues. Trimming cost V 4 bases and J 4 bases, with 14 bases left between them. The chain's CDR3 is CASSSPPQFYEQYF. The CDR3 coding sequence is TGTGCCAGCAGTTCCCCCCCCCAGTTTTACGAGCAGTACTTC.